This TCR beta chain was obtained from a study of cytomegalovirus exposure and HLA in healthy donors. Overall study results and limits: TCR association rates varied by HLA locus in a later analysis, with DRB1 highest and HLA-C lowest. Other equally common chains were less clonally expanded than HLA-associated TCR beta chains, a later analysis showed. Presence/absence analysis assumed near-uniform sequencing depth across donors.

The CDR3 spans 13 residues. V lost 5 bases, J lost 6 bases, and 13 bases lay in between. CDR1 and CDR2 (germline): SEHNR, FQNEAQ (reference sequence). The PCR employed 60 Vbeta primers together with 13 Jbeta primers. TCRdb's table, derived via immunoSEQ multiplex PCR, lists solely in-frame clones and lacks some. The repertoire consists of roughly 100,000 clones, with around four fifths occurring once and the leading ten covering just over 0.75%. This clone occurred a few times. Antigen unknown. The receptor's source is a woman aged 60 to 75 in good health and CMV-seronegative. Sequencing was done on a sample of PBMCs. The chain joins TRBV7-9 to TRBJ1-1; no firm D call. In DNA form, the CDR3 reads TGTGCCAGCAGCCTTGGACTCTCTGCTGAAGCTTTCTTT. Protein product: CASSLGLSAEAFF. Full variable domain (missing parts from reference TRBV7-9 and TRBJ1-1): DTGVSQNPRHKITKRGQNVTFRCDPISEHNRLYWYRQTLGQGPEFLTYFQNEAQLEKSRLLSDRFSAERPKGSFSTLEIQRTEQGDSAMYLCASSLGLSAEAFFGQGTRLTVV.